The entry below gives a single T cell receptor beta chain sequence along with its context. Trimming removed 0 bases at V and 3 bases at J, with 15 bases between. The CDR3 totals 16 residues. Germline-derived CDR1 and CDR2 are SGHRS and YFSETQ. This entry comes from a study of blood T cell repertoires in COVID-19. As for the study in general: T cells, B-cell-depleted T cells, or PBMCs supplied cDNA or gDNA.

Per the study methods: Reference gene primer amplification gave estimated nucleated cell counts. Sequencing used immunoSEQ multiplex PCR; TCRdb keeps in-frame clones, though not all of them. That table gives V, J and clone size, and the DNA gave D and trimming. The table lists 150,000 or so clones, 92% of them singletons. Input material: peripheral blood. The rearrangement links TRBV5-1 to TRBJ1-1; TRBD1 is a possible D gene (6 bases). This TCR derives from a man aged 25 to 45 with COVID-19, enrolled during active disease. CDR3: CASSLGAYREDTEAFF. The CDR3, as DNA: TGCGCCAGCAGCTTGGGGGCTTACAGGGAAGACACTGAAGCTTTCTTT. Drawing the rest from reference TRBV5-1 and TRBJ1-1, the complete variable domain is KAGVTQTPRYLIKTRGQQVTLSCSPISGHRSVSWYQQTPGQGLQFLFEYFSETQRNKGNFPGRFSGRQFSNSRSEMNVSTLELGDSALYLCASSLGAYREDTEAFFGQGTRLTVV.